The clone carrying this TCR beta chain was counted once. The antigen remains undetermined. These data are taken from a study of cytomegalovirus exposure and HLA in healthy donors. Across the study: The 666 first-cohort repertoires shared a platform with the approximately 120 validation repertoires, as reported in a later analysis. Study-wide points: Overall, about 160 TCR beta chains were annotated as cytomegalovirus-associated. Most observed TCR sequences were rare, whereas some public TCRs were detected in many donors. The authors confirmed in vitro that a few CMV-associated chains were specific for CMV antigens.

Libraries were prepared by immunoSEQ multiplex PCR; TCRdb keeps only in-frame clonotypes and omits some of them. The data contain about 200,000 clones, around 90% of them singletons. Germline V gene lookup returns CDR1 GTSNPN and CDR2 SVGIG (reference sequence). V was trimmed by 1 base and J by 4 bases, leaving 7 bases between them. The CDR3 is made up of 12 amino acids. This receptor was obtained from a woman younger than 35 in good health and CMV-seropositive. Sample: PBMCs. The chain couples TRBV30 to TRBJ1-1; D not certain. CDR3 residues: CAWSDAVTEAFF. The CDR3 DNA is TGTGCCTGGAGTGACGCGGTCACTGAAGCTTTCTTT.